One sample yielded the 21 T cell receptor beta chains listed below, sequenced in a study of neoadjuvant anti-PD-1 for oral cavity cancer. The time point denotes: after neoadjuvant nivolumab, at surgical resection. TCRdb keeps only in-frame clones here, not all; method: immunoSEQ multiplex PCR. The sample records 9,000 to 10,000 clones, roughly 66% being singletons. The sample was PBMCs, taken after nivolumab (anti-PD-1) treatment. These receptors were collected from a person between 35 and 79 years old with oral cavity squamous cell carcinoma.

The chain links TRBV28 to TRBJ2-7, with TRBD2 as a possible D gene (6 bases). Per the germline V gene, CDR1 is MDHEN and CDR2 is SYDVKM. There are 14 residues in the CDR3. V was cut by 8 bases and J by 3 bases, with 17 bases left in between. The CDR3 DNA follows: TGTGCCAGCGGCCAGAGGGGAGGCGGCTACGAGCAGTACTTC. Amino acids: CASGQRGGGYEQYF.

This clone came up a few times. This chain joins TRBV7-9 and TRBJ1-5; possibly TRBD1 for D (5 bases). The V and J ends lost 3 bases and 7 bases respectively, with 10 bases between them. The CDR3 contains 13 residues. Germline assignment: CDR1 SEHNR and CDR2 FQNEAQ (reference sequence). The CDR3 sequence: CASSLTGAQPQHF. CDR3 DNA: TGTGCCAGCAGCTTGACCGGGGCGCAGCCCCAGCATTTT.

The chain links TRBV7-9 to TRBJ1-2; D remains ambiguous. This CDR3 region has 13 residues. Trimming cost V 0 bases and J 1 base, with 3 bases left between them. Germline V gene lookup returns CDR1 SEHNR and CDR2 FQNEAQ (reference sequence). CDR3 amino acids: CASSLANNYGYTF. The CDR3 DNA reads TGTGCCAGCAGCTTAGCTAATAACTATGGCTACACCTTC.

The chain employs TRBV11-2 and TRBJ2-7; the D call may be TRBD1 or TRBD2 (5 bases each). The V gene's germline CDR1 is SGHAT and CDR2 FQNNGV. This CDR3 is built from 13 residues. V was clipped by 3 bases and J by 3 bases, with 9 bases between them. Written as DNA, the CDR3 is TGTGCCAGCAGCTTCCGAGGGGTCTACGAGCAGTACTTC. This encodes CASSFRGVYEQYF.

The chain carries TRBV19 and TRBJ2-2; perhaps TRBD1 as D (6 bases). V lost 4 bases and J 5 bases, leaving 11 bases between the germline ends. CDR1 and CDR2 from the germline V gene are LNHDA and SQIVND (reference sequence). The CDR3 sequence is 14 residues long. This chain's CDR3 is CASSTIQGTGELFF. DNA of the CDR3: TGTGCCAGTAGTACAATACAGGGAACCGGGGAGCTGTTTTTT.

The CDR3 DNA reads TGCAGCGTTGAAACGGGGTACCAAGAGACCCAGTACTTC. Translation gives CSVETGYQETQYF. J is TRBJ2-5 and V is TRBV29-1, with D possibly being TRBD2 (5 bases). V was cut by 2 bases and J by 0 bases, with 7 bases left in between. The CDR3 sequence is 13 residues long. Looked up from germline, CDR1 is SQVTM and CDR2 is ANQGSEA.

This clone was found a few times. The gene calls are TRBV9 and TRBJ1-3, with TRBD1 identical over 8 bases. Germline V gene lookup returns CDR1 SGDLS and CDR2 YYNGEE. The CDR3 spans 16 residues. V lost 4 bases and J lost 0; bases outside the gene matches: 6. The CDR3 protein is CASSQGQVFSGNTIYF. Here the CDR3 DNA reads TGTGCCAGCAGCCAGGGACAGGTTTTCTCTGGAAACACCATATATTTT.

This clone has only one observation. This CDR3 reads CASSFMMTFSGTASIEQFF. The CDR3 DNA reads TGTGCCAGCAGCTTCATGATGACCTTCTCCGGGACCGCCTCAATTGAGCAGTTCTTC. The rearrangement uses TRBV11-3 and TRBJ2-1; possibly TRBD1 or TRBD2 for D (5 bases each). The CDR3 runs 19 residues. Trimming removed 3 bases at V and 9 bases at J, with 30 bases between. In germline, CDR1 is SGHNT, CDR2 YENEEA.

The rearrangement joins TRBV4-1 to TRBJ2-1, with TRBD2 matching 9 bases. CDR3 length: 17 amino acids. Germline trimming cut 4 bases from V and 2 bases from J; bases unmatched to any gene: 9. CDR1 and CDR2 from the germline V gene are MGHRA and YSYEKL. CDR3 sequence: CASSPSSGENPYNEQFF. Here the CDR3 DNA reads TGCGCCAGCAGCCCCTCTAGCGGGGAGAACCCCTACAATGAGCAGTTCTTC.

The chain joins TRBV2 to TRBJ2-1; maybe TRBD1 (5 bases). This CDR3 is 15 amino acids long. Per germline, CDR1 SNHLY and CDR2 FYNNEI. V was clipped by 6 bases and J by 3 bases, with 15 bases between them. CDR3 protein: CASRSQASHYNEQFF. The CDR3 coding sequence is TGTGCCAGCAGGTCACAGGCCTCCCACTACAATGAGCAGTTCTTC.

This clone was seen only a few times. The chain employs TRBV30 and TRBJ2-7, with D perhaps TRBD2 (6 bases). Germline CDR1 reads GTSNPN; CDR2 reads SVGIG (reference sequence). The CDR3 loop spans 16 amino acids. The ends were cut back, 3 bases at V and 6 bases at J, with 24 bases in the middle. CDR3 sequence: CAWSAVQGLTLTEQYF. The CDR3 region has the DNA TGTGCCTGGAGCGCGGTTCAGGGACTCACTCTAACCGAGCAGTACTTC.

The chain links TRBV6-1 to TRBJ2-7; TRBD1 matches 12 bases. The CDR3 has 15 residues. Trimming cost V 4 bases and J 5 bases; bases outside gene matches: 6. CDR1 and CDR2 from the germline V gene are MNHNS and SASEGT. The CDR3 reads CASSGGGTGGHEQYF. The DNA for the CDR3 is TGTGCCAGCAGTGGGGGCGGGACAGGGGGCCACGAGCAGTACTTC.

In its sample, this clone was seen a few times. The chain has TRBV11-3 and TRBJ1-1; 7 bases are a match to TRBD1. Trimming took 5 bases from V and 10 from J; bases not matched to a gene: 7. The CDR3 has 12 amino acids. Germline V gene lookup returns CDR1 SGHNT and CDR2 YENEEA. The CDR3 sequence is CASSGDREGAFF. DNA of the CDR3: TGTGCCAGCAGCGGCGACAGGGAGGGAGCTTTCTTT.

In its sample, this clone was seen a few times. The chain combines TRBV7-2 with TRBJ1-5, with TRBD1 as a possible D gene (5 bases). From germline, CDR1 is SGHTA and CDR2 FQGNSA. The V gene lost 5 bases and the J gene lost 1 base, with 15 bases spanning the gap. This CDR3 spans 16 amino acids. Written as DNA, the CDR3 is TGTGCCAGCAGCATGATGGGACGGAGAAGCAATCAGCCCCAGCATTTT. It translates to CASSMMGRRSNQPQHF.

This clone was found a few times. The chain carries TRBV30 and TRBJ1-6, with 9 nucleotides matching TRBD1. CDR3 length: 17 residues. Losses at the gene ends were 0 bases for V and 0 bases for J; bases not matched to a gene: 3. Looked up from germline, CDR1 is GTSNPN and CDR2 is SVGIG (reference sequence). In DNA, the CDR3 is TGTGCCTGGAGTGTAGACAGGGGGACCTCCTATAATTCACCCCTCCACTTT. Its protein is CAWSVDRGTSYNSPLHF.

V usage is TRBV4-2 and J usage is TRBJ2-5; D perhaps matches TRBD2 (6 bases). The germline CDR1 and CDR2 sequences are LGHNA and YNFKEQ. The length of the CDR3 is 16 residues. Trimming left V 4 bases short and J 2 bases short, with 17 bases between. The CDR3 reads CASSPGAAGLQETQYF. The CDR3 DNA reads TGTGCCAGCAGCCCCGGGGCCGCGGGACTTCAAGAGACCCAGTACTTC.

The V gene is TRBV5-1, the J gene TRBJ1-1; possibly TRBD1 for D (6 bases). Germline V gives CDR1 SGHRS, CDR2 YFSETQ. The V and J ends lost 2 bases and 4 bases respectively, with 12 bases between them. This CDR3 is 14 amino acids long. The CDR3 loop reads CASSFLGTTTEAFF. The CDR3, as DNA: TGCGCCAGCAGCTTCCTAGGGACAACCACTGAAGCTTTCTTT.

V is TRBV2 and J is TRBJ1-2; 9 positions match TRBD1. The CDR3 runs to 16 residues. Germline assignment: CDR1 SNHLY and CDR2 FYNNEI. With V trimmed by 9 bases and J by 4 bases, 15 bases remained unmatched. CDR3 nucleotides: TGTGCCAGTGGGGACAGGGCGGAAATAAGGGGCTATGGCTACACCTTC. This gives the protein CASGDRAEIRGYGYTF.

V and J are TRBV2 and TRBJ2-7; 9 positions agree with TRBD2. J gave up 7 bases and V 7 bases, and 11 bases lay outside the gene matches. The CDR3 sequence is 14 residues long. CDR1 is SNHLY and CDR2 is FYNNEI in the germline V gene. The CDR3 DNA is TGTGCCAGCACCCTAGCGGGGCCGGAGAGGGAGCAGTACTTC. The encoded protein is CASTLAGPEREQYF.

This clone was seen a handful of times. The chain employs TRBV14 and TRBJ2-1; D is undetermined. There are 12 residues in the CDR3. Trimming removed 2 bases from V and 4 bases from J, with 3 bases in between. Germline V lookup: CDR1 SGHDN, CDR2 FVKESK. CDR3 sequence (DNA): TGTGCCAGCAGCCAACTTTACAATGAGCAGTTCTTC. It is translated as CASSQLYNEQFF. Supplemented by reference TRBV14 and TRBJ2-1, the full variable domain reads EAGVTQFPSHSVIEKGQTVTLRCDPISGHDNLYWYRRVMGKEIKFLLHFVKESKQDESGMPNNRFLAERTGGTYSTLKVQPAELEDSGVYFCASSQLYNEQFFGPGTRLTVL.

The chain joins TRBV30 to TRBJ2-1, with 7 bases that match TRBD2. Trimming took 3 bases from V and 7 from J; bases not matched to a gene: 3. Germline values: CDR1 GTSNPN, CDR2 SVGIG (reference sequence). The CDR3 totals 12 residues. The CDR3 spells CAWRGLRNEQFF. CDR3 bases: TGTGCCTGGAGGGGACTACGGAATGAGCAGTTCTTC.